Included here is one T cell receptor (beta chain) sequence, with context. What it recognizes is unknown. The record originates from a study of radiotherapy plus CTLA-4 blockade in lung cancer. Study-wide results and limits: Early clonal dynamics of blood T cells, together with interferon-beta, were reported as the best response predictor. Tumor-origin TCR clones grew in blood after radiotherapy plus ipilimumab.

Focal radiation plus CTLA-4 blockade with ipilimumab was given to patients with chemo-refractory metastatic non-small-cell lung cancer. Only in-frame clones appear in the TCRdb table, and some are missing; sequencing was by immunoSEQ multiplex PCR. The top ten clones hold about 5.2% of a sample with around 120,000 clones, about four fifths of them seen once. Looked up from germline, CDR1 is SGHRS and CDR2 is YFSETQ. The CDR3 is 17 amino acids. V shed 1 base, J shed 3 bases, and the junction held 10 bases outside the gene matches. This chain links TRBV5-1 with TRBJ2-3, with 8 bases identical to TRBD1. This receptor was taken from a human donor with non-small cell lung cancer who had a partial response to radiotherapy plus ipilimumab. The source material was peripheral blood, sampled from a patient treated with radiotherapy plus ipilimumab. CDR3 nucleotides: TGCGCCAGCAGCTTGAGCTCCGGGACAGGCTTTACAGATACGCAGTATTTT. This encodes CASSLSSGTGFTDTQYF.